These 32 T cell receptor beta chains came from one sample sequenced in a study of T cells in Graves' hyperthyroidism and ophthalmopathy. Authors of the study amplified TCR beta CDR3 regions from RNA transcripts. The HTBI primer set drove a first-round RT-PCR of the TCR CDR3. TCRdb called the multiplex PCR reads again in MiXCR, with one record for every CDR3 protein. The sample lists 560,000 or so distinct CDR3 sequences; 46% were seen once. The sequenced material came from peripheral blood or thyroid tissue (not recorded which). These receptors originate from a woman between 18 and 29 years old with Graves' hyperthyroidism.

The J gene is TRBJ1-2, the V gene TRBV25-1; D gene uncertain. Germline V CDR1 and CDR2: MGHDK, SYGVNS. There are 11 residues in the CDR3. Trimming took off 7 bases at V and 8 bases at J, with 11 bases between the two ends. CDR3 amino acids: CASIGEVGYTF. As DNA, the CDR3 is TGTGCCAGCATCGGGGAAGTGGGCTACACCTTC.

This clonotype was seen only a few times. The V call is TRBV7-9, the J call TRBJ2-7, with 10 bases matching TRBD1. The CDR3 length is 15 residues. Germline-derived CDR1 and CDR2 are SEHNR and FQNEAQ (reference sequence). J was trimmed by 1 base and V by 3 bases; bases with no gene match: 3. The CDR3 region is CASSLRTGGSYEQYF. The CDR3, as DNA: TGTGCCAGCAGCTTGCGGACAGGGGGATCCTACGAGCAGTACTTC.

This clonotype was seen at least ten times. The CDR3 DNA reads as TGTGCCACCAGCAGAGGAGGGATCTACGAGCAGTACTTC. It yields the protein CATSRGGIYEQYF. The chain employs TRBV15 and TRBJ2-7; a weak D match, TRBD2 (5 bases). The V end lost 1 base, the J end lost 3 bases, and 7 bases lay between the germline ends. CDR1 is LNHNV and CDR2 is YYDKDF in the germline V gene (reference sequence). There are 13 residues in the CDR3.

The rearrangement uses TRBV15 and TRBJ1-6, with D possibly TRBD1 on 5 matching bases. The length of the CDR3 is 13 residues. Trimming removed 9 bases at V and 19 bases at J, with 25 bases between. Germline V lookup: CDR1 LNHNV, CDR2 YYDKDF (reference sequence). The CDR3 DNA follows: TGTGCCACGAAAGCGGGAGTCGGAGGGGATCGGCACTTT. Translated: CATKAGVGGDRHF.

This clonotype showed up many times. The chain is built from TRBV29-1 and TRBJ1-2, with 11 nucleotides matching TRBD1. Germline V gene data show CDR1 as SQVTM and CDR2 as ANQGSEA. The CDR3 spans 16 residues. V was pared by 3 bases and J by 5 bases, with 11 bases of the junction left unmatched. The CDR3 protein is CSVEGVAGQGGYGYTF. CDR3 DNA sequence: TGCAGCGTTGAGGGGGTTGCGGGACAGGGGGGATATGGCTACACCTTC.

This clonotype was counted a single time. The CDR3 loop reads CASRPGTSGFTGEQYF. DNA for the CDR3: TGTGCCAGCAGGCCCGGGACTAGCGGGTTTACGGGAGAGCAGTACTTC. The chain joins TRBV6-6 to TRBJ2-7, with 12 positions matching TRBD2. CDR3 length: 16 amino acids. Germline trimming cut 6 bases from V and 7 bases from J; bases unmatched to any gene: 13. CDR1 and CDR2 (germline): MNHNY, SVGAGI (reference sequence).

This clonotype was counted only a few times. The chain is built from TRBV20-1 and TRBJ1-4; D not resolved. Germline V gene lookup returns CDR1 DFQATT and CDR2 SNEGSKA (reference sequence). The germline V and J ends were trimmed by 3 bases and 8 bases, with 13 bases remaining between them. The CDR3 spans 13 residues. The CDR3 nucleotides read TGCAGTGCTAGGCCAACTGGGTCGGAAAAACTGTTTTTT. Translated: CSARPTGSEKLFF.

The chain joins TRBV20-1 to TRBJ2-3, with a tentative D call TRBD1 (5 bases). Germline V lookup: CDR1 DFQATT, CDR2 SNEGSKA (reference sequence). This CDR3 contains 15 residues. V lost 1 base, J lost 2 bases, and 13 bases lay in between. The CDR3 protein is CSARATTDTTDTQYF. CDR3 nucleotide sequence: TGCAGTGCTAGAGCTACGACAGACACCACAGATACGCAGTATTTT.

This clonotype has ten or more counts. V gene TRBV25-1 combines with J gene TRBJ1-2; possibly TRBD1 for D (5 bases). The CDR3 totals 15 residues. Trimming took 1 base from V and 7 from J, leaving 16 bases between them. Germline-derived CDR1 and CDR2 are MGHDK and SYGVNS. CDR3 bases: TGTGCCAGCAGTGAATTTTCGGGGCCCGCCGCTGGCTACACCTTC. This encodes CASSEFSGPAAGYTF.

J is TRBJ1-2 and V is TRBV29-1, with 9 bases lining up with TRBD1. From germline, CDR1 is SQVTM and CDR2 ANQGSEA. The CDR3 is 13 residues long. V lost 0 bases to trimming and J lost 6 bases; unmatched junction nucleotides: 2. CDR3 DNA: TGCAGCGTTGAAGACGGACAGGGGAATGGCTACACCTTC. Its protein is CSVEDGQGNGYTF.

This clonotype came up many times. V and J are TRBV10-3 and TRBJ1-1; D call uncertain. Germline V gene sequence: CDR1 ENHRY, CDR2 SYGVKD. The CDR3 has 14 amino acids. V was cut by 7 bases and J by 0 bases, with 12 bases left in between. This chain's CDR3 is CAITNTDLNTEAFF. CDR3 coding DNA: TGTGCCATCACTAACACGGACTTGAACACTGAAGCTTTCTTT.

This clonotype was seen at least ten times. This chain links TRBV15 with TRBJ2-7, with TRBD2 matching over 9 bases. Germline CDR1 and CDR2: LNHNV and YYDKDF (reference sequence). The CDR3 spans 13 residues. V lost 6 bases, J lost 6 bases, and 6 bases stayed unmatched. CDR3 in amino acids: CATRPSGNGEQYF. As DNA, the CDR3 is TGTGCCACCAGACCTAGCGGGAACGGCGAGCAGTACTTC. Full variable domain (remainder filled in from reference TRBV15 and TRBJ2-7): DAMVIQNPRYQVTQFGKPVTLSCSQTLNHNVMYWYQQKSSQAPKLLFHYYDKDFNNEADTPDNFQSRRPNTSFCFLDIRSPGLGDTAMYLCATRPSGNGEQYFGPGTRLTVT.

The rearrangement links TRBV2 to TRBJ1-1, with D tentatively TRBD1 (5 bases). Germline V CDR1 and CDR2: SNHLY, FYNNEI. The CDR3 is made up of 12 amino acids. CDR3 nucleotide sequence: TGTCCCACGGGAAGGGGGAACACTGAAGCTTTCTTT. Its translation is CPTGRGNTEAFF.

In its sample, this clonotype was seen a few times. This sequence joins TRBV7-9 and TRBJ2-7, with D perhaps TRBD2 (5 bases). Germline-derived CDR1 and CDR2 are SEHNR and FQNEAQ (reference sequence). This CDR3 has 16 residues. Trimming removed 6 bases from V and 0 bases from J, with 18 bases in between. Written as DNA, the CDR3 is TGTGCCAGCAGTCTAGCCTGGGCCCCACTCTCCTACGAGCAGTACTTC. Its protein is CASSLAWAPLSYEQYF.

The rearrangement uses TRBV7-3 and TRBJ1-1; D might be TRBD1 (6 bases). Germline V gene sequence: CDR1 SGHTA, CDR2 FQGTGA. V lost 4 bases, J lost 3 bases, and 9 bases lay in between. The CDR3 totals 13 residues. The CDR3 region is CASSYGQYTEAFF. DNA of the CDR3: TGTGCCAGCAGCTACGGACAGTACACTGAAGCTTTCTTT.

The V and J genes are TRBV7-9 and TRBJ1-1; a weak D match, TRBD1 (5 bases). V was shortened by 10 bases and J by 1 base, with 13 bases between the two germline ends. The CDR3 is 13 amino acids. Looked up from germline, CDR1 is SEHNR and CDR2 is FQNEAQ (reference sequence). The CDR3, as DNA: TGTGCCACACCCCCGGGGGAGAACACTGAAGCTTTCTTT. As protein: CATPPGENTEAFF.

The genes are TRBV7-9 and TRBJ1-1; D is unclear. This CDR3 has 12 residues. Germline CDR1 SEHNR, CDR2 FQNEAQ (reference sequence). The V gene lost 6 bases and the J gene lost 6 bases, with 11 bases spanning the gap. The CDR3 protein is CASSYNSPEAFF. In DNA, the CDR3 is TGTGCCAGCAGTTACAATTCACCTGAAGCTTTCTTT.

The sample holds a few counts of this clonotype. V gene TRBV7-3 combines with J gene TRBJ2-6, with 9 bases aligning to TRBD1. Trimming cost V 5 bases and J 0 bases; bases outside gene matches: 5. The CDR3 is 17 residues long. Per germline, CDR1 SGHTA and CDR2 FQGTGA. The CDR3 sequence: CASSPGTGNSGANVLTF. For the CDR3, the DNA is TGTGCCAGCAGCCCCGGGACAGGGAACTCTGGGGCCAACGTCCTGACTTTC.

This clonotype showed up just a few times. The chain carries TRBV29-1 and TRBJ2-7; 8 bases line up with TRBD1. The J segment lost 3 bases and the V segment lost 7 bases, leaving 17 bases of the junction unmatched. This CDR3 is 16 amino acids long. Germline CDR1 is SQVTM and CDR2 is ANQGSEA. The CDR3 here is CSAKMGQANLYYEQYF. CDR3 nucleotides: TGCAGCGCTAAAATGGGACAGGCCAATCTCTACTACGAGCAGTACTTC.

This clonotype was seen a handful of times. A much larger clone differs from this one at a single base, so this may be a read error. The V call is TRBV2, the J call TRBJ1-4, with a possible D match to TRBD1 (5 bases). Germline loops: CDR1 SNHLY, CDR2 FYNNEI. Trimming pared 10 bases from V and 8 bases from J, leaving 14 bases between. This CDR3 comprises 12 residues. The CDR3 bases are TGTGCCAACAGGCGAGTGAGGGAAAAACTGTTTTTT. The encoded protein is CANRRVREKLFF. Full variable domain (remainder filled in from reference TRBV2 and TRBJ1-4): EPEVTQTPSHQVTQMGQEVILRCVPISNHLYFYWYRQILGQKVEFLVSFYNNEISEKSEIFDDQFSVERPDGSNFTLKIRSTKLEDSAMYFCANRRVREKLFFGSGTQLSVL.

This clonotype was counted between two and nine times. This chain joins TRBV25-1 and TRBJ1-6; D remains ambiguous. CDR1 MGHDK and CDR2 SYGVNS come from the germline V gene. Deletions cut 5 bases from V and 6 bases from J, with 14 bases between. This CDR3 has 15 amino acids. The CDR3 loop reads CASSPHGRGNSPLHF. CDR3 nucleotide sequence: TGTGCCAGCAGTCCACACGGTCGGGGTAATTCACCCCTCCACTTT.

This CDR3 is CASSQEHRGEYGYTF. CDR3 nucleotide sequence: TGTGCCAGCAGCCAAGAGCACAGGGGAGAGTATGGCTACACCTTC. The V call is TRBV9, the J call TRBJ1-2; 7 bases agree with TRBD1. V lost 4 bases, J lost 5 bases, and 11 bases stayed unmatched. CDR1 is SGDLS and CDR2 is YYNGEE in the germline V gene. The CDR3 contains 15 residues.

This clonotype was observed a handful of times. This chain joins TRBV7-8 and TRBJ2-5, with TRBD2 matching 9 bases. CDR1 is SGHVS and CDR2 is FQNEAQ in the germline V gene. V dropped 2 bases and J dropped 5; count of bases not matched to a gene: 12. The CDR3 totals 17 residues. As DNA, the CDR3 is TGTGCCAGCAGCTTAAGGCTAGCGGGAACACAATGGGAGACCCAGTACTTC. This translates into CASSLRLAGTQWETQYF.

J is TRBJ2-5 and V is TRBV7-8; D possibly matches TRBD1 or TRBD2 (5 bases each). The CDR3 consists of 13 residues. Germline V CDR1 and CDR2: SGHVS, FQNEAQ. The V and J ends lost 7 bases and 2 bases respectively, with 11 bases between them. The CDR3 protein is CASTTGPQETQYF. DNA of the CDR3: TGTGCCAGCACCACGGGACCGCAAGAGACCCAGTACTTC.

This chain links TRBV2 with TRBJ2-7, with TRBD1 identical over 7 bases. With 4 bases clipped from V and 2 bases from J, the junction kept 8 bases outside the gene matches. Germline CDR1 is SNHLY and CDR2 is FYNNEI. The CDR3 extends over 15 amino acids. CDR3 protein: CASSGSNRGPYEQYF. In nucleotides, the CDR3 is TGTGCCAGCAGTGGAAGTAACAGGGGCCCCTACGAGCAGTACTTC. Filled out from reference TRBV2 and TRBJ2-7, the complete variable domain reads EPEVTQTPSHQVTQMGQEVILRCVPISNHLYFYWYRQILGQKVEFLVSFYNNEISEKSEIFDDQFSVERPDGSNFTLKIRSTKLEDSAMYFCASSGSNRGPYEQYFGPGTRLTVT.

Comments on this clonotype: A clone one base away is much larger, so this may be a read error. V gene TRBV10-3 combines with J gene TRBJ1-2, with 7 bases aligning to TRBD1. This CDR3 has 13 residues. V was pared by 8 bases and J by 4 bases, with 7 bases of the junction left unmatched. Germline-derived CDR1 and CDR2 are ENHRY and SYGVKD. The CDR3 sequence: CAIHGAGGYGYTF. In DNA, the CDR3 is TGTGCCATCCACGGGGCAGGGGGCTATGGCTACACCTTC.

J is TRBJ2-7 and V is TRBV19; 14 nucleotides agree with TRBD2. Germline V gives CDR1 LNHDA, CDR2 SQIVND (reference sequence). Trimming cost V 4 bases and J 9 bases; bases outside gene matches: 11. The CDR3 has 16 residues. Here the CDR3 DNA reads TGTGCCAGTAGTAAGACTAGCGGGAGGGCATCTATCGGGCAGTACTTC. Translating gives CASSKTSGRASIGQYF. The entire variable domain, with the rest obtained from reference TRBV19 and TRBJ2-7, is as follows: DGGITQSPKYLFRKEGQNVTLSCEQNLNHDAMYWYRQDPGQGLRLIYYSQIVNDFQKGDIAEGYSVSREKKESFPLTVTSAQKNPTAFYLCASSKTSGRASIGQYFGPGTRLTVT.

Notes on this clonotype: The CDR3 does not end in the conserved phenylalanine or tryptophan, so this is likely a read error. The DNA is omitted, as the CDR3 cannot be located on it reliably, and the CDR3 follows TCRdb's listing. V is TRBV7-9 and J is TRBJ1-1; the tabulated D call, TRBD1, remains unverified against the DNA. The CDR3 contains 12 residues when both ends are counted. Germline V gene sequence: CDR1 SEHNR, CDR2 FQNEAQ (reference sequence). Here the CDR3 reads CASSDSSRRPAL.

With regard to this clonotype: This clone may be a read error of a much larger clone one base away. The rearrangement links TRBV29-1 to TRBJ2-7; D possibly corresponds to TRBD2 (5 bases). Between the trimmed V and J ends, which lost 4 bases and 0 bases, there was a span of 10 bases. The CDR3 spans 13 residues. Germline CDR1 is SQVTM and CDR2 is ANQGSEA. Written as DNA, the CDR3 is TGCAGCGTTGCTGGCGGGCTCTCCTACGAGCAGTACTTC. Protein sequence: CSVAGGLSYEQYF.

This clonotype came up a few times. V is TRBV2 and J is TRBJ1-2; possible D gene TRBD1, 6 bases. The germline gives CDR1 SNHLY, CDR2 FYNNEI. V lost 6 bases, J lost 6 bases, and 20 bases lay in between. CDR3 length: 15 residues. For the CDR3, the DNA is TGTGCCAGCAGCCCCAAGGGGGGGCCTCGTGATGGCTACACCTTC. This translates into CASSPKGGPRDGYTF.

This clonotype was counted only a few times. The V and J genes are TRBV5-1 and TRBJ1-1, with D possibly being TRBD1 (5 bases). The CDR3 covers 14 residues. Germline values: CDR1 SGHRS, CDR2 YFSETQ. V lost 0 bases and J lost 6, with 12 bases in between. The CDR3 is CASSLAVVGAEAFF. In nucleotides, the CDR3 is TGCGCCAGCAGCTTGGCCGTTGTGGGGGCTGAAGCTTTCTTT.

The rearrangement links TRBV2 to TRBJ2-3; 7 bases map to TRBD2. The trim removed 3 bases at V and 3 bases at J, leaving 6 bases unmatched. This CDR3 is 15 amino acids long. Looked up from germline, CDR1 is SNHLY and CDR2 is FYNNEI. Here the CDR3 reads CASSDGGGPTDTQYF. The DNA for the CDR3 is TGTGCCAGCAGTGATGGGGGAGGGCCTACAGATACGCAGTATTTT.